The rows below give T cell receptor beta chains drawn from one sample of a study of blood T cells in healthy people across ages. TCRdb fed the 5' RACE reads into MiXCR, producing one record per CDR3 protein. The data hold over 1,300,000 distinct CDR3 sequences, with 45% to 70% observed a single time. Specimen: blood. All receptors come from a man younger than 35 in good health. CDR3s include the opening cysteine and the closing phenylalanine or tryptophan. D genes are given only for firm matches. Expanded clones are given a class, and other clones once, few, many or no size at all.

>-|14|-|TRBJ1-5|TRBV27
CASSEQTSNQPQHF
TGTGCCAGCAGTGAACAGACTAGCAATCAGCCCCAGCATTTT
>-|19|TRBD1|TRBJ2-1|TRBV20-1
CSARTGQYSYGESYNEQFF
TGCAGTGCTAGAACGGGACAGTACTCCTACGGGGAATCCTACAATGAGCAGTTCTTC
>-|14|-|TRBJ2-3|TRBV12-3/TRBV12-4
CASTRARNTDAQYF
TGTGCCAGCACGCGAGCCAGAAACACAGATGCGCAGTATTTT
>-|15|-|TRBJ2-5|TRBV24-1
CATSDHLGLQETQYF
TGTGCCACCAGTGATCATCTGGGTCTCCAAGAGACCCAGTACTTC
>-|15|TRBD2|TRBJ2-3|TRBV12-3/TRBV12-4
CASRPLAGVADTQYF
TGTGCCAGCAGGCCACTAGCGGGAGTCGCAGATACGCAGTATTTT
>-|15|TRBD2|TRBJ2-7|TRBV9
CASSVVSGGIYEQYF
TGTGCCAGCAGCGTAGTGAGCGGGGGGATCTACGAGCAGTACTTC
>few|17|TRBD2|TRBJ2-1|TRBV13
CASSLERTSGSYNEQFF
TGTGCCAGCAGCTTAGAACGGACTAGCGGCAGTTACAATGAGCAGTTCTTC
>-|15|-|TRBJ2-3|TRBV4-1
CASSQNFHGTEFLYF
TGCGCCAGCAGCCAAAATTTCCACGGGACGGAATTTCTGTATTTT
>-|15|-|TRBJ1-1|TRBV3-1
CASSPSGQINTEAFF
TGTGCCAGCAGCCCGTCCGGACAGATTAACACTGAAGCTTTCTTT
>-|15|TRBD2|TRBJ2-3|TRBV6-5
CASRVGEGNTDTQYF
TGTGCCAGCAGGGTAGGGGAGGGGAACACAGATACGCAGTATTTT
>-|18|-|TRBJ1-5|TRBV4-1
CASSQVVAGVKDEQPQHF
TGCGCCAGCAGCCAAGTTGTAGCGGGAGTTAAGGATGAGCAGCCCCAGCATTTT
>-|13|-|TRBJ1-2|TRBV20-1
CSAPEQEEGGYTF
TGCAGTGCTCCGGAACAGGAGGAGGGTGGCTACACCTTC
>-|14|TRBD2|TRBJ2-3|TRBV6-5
CASATSGGLNTQYF
TGTGCCAGCGCGACTAGCGGGGGCCTAAATACGCAGTATTTT
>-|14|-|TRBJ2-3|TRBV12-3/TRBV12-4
CASSLKGGGGTQYF
TGTGCCAGCAGCCTTAAGGGTGGAGGGGGTACGCAGTATTTT
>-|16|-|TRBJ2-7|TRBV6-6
CASSYSSRGLGYEQYF
TGTGCCAGCAGTTACTCGAGTCGGGGATTGGGCTACGAGCAGTACTTC
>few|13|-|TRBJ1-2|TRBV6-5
CASSYSPAYGYTF
TGTGCCAGCAGTTACTCGCCTGCTTATGGCTACACCTTC
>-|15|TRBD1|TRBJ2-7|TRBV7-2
CASSPIRTGPNEQYF
TGTGCCAGCAGCCCGATTCGGACAGGGCCGAATGAGCAGTACTTC
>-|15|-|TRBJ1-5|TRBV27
CASAPSQYSNQPQHF
TGTGCCAGCGCCCCTTCCCAATATAGCAATCAGCCCCAGCATTTT
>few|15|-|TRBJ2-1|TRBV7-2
CASSSAGTSGNEQFF
TGTGCCAGCAGCTCCGCCGGGACATCAGGGAATGAGCAGTTCTTC
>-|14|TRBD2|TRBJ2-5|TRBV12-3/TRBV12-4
CASSFSGGKKTQYF
TGTGCCAGCAGTTTCAGCGGGGGAAAAAAGACCCAGTACTTC
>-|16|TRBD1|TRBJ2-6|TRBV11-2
CASSLDRGAGANVLTF
TGTGCCAGCAGCTTGGACAGGGGGGCTGGGGCCAACGTCCTGACTTTC
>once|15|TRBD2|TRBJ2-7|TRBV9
CASSETSGCVYEQYF
TGTGCCAGCAGCGAGACTAGCGGGTGCGTATACGAGCAGTACTTC
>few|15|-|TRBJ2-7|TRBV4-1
CASSQVKQASYEQYF
TGCGCCAGCAGCCAAGTTAAACAGGCCTCCTACGAGCAGTACTTC
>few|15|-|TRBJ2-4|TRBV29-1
CSVVGGGSPKNIQYF
TGCAGCGTGGTTGGGGGAGGAAGTCCCAAAAACATTCAGTACTTC
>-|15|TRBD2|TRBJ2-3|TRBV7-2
CASSKGLRFTDTQYF
TGTGCCAGCAGCAAGGGACTAAGGTTTACAGATACGCAGTATTTT
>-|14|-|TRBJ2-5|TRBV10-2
CASTWTEDQETQYF
TGCGCCAGCACCTGGACGGAGGACCAAGAGACCCAGTACTTC
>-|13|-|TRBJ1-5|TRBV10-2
CASSESLDWVQHF
TGCGCCAGCAGTGAGAGCCTAGACTGGGTCCAGCATTTT
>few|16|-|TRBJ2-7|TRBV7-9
CASSLGLGGAVYEQYF
TGTGCCAGCAGCTTAGGGTTAGGAGGGGCCGTCTACGAGCAGTACTTC
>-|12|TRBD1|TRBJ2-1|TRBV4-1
CASSLTGEEQFF
TGCGCCAGCAGCCTCACAGGGGAGGAGCAGTTCTTC
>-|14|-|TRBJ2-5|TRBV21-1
CASSNPGQGETQYF
TGTGCCAGCAGCAATCCGGGACAGGGAGAGACCCAGTACTTC
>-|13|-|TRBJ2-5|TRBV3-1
CASREGAWETQYF
TGTGCCAGCAGGGAGGGGGCATGGGAGACCCAGTACTTC
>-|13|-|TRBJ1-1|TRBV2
CANGEQRDTEAFF
TGTGCCAATGGGGAACAAAGGGACACTGAAGCTTTCTTT
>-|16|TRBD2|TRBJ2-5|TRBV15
CATSRLREGPRNEQYF
TGTGCCACCAGCAGATTGCGGGAGGGCCCTCGGAATGAGCAGTACTTC
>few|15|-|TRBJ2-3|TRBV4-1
CASSQYRVPTDTQYF
TGCGCCAGCAGCCAATACAGGGTACCCACAGATACGCAGTATTTT
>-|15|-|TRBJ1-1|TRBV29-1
CSVDRLGVLNTEAFF
TGCAGCGTTGACCGTCTCGGAGTATTGAACACTGAAGCTTTCTTT
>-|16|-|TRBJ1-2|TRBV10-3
CAISGAGGLANYGYTF
TGTGCCATCAGCGGGGCGGGTGGCTTAGCTAACTATGGCTACACCTTC
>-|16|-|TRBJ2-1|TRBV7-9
CASSLAQVVFYNEKFF
TGTGCCAGCAGCTTAGCACAAGTAGTTTTCTACAATGAGAAGTTCTTC
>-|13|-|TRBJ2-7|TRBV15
CATSGEGGYEQYF
TGTGCCACCAGCGGGGAAGGGGGGTACGAGCAGTACTTC
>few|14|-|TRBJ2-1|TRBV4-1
CASSQEFLVDEQFF
TGCGCCAGCAGCCAAGAGTTCCTAGTCGACGAGCAGTTCTTC
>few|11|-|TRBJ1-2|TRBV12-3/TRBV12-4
CASSRYYGYTF
TGTGCCAGCAGTCGATACTATGGCTACACCTTC
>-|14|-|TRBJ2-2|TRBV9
CASSDMPNTGELFF
TGTGCCAGCAGCGATATGCCGAACACCGGGGAGCTGTTTTTT
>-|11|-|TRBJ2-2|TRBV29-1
CSVVVEGELFF
TGCAGCGTTGTAGTAGAGGGGGAGCTGTTTTTT
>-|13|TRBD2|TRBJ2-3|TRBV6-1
CVSRASGVDTQYF
TGTGTTAGCCGGGCTAGCGGGGTGGATACGCAGTATTTT
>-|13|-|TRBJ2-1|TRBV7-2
CASSPIVPNEQFF
TGTGCCAGCAGCCCCATCGTTCCCAATGAGCAGTTCTTC
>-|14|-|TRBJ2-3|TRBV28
CASRGTTSTDTQYF
TGTGCCAGCAGGGGGACAACTAGCACAGATACGCAGTATTTT